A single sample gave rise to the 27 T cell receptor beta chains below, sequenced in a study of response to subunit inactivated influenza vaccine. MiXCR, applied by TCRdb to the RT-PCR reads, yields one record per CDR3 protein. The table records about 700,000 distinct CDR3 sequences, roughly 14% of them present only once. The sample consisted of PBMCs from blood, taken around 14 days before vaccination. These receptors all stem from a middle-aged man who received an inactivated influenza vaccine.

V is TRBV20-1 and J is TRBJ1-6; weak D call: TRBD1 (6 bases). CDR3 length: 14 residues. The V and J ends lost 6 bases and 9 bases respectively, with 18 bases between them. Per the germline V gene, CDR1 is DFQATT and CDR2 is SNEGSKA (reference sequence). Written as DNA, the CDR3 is TGCAGTGCCCCTACCGGGACACAGAGTTCACCCCTCCACTTT. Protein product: CSAPTGTQSSPLHF.

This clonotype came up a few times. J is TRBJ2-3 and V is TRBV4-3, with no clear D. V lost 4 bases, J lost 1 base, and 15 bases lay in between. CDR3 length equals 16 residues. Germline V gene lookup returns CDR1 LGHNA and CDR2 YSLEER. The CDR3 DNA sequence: TGCGCCAGCAGCCGAACTAAGACCCGAGGCACAGATACGCAGTATTTT. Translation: CASSRTKTRGTDTQYF.

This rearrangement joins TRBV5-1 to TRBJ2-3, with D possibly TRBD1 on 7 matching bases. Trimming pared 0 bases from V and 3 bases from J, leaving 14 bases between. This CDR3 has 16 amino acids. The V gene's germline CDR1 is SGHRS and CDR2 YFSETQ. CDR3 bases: TGCGCCAGCAGCTTGGGCTCAGGGGGGAAAACAGATACGCAGTATTTT. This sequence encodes CASSLGSGGKTDTQYF. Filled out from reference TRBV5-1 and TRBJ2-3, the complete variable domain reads KAGVTQTPRYLIKTRGQQVTLSCSPISGHRSVSWYQQTPGQGLQFLFEYFSETQRNKGNFPGRFSGRQFSNSRSEMNVSTLELGDSALYLCASSLGSGGKTDTQYFGPGTRLTVL.

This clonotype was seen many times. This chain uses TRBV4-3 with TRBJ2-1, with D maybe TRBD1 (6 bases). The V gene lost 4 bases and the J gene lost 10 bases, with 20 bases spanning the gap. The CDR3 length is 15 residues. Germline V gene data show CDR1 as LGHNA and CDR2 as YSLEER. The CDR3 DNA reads TGCGCCAGCAGCCTAGATACCCACAGGGTTCAGGAGCAGTTCTTC. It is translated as CASSLDTHRVQEQFF.

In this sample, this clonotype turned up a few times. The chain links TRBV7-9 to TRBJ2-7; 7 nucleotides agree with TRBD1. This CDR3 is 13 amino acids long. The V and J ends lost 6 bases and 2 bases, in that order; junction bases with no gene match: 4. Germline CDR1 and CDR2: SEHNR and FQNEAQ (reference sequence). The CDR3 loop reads CASRAGTAYEQYF. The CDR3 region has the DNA TGTGCCAGCAGGGCCGGGACAGCCTACGAGCAGTACTTC.

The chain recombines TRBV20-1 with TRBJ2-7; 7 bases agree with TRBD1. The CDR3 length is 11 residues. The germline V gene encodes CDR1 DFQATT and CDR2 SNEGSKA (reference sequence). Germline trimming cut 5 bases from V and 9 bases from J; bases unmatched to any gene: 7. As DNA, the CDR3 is TGCAGTGCTTCCAACAGGGGTTGGCAGTACTTC. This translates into CSASNRGWQYF.

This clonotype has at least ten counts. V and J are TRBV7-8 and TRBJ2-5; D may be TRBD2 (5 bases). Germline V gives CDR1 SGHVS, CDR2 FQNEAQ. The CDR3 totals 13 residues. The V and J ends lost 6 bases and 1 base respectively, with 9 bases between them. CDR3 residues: CASSSDFQETQYF. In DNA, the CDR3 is TGTGCCAGCAGTTCGGACTTCCAAGAGACCCAGTACTTC.

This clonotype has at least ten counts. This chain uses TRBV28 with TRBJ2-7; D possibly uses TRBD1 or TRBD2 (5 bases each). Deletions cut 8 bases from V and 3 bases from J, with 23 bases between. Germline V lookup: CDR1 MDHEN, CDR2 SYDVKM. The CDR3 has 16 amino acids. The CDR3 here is CASPFGAEPFFYEQYF. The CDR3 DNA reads TGTGCCAGCCCTTTCGGGGCAGAACCCTTTTTCTACGAGCAGTACTTC.

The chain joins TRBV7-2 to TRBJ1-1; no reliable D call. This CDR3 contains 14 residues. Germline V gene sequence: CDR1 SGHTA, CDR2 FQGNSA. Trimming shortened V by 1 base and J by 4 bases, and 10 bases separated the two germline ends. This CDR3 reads CASSLEPLSTEAFF. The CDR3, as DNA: TGTGCCAGCAGCTTAGAACCGTTGAGCACTGAAGCTTTCTTT.

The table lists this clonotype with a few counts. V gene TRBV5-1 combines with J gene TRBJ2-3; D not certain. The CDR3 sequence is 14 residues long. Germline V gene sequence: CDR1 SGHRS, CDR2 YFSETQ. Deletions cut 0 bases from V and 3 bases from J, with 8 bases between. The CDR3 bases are TGCGCCAGCAGCTTGGGGGATCGAACAGATACGCAGTATTTT. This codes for CASSLGDRTDTQYF. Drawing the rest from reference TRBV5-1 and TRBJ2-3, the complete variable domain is KAGVTQTPRYLIKTRGQQVTLSCSPISGHRSVSWYQQTPGQGLQFLFEYFSETQRNKGNFPGRFSGRQFSNSRSEMNVSTLELGDSALYLCASSLGDRTDTQYFGPGTRLTVL.

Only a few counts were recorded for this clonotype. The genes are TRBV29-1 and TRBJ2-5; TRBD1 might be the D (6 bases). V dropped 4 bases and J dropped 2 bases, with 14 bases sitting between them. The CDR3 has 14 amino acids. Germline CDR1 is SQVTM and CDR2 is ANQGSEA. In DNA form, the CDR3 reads TGCAGCGTTGGGGGACAAGCACTACAAGAGACCCAGTACTTC. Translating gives CSVGGQALQETQYF.

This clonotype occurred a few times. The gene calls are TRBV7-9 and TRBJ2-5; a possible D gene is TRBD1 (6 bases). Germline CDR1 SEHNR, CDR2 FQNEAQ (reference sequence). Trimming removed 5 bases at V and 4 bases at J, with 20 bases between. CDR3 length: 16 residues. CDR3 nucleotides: TGTGCCAGCAGCATCGGACAGCCTTCCGCCGCAGAGACCCAGTACTTC. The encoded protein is CASSIGQPSAAETQYF.

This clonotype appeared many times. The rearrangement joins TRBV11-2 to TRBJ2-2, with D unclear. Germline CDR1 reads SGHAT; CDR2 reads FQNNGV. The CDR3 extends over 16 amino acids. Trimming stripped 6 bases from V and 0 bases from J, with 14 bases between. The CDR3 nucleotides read TGTGCCAGCAGGTCACTACAAAGTCCGAACACCGGGGAGCTGTTTTTT. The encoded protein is CASRSLQSPNTGELFF.

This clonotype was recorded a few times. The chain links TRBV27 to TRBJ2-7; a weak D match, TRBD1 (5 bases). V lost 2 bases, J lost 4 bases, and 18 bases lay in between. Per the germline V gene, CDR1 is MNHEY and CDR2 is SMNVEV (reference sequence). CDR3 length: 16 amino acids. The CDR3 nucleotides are TGTGCCAGCAGTTTAACGCCAAGTGGGGCGCGGTACGAGCAGTACTTC. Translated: CASSLTPSGARYEQYF.

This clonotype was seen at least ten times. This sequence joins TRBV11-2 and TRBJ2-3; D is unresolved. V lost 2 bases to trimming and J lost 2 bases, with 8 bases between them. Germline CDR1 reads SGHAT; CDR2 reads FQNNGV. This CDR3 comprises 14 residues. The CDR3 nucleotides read TGTGCCAGCAGCTTAAGACCCAACACAGATACGCAGTATTTT. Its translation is CASSLRPNTDTQYF.

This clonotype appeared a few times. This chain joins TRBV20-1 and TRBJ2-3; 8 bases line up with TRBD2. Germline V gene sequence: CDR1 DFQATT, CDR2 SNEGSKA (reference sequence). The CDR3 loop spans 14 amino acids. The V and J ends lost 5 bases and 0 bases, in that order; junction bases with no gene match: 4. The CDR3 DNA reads TGCAGTGCTCTAGCGGGTTTTAGCACAGATACGCAGTATTTT. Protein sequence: CSALAGFSTDTQYF.

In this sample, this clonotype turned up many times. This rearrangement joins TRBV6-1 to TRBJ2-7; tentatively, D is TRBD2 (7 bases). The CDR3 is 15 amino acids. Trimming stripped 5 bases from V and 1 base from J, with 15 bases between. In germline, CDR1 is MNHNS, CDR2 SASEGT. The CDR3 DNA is TGTGCCAGCAGTCCTCCAGGGAGGGGGTCCTACGAGCAGTACTTC. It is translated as CASSPPGRGSYEQYF.

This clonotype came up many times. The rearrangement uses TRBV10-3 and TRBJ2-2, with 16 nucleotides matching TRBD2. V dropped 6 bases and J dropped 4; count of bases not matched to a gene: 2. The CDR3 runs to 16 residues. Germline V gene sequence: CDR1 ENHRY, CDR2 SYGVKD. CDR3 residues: CAISGTSGRATGELFF. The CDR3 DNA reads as TGTGCCATCAGCGGGACTAGCGGGAGGGCCACCGGGGAGCTGTTTTTT.

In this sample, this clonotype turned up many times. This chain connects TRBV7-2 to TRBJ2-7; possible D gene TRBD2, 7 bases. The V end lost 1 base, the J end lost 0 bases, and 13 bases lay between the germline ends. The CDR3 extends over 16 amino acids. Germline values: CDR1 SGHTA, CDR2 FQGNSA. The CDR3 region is CASSLVGGGPSYEQYF. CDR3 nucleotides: TGTGCCAGCAGCTTAGTAGGGGGGGGGCCCTCCTACGAGCAGTACTTC.

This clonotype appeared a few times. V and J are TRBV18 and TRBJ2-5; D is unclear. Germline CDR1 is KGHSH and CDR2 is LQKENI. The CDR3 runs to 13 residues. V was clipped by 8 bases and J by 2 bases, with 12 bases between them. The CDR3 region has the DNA TGTGCCAGCAGCCCCCCCTCACAAGAGACCCAGTACTTC. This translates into CASSPPSQETQYF.

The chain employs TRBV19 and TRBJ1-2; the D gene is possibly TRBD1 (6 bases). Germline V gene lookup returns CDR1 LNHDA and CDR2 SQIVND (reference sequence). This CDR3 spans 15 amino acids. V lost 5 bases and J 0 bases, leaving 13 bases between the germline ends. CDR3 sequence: CASSRNRVANYGYTF. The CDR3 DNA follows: TGTGCCAGTAGTCGTAACAGGGTGGCTAACTATGGCTACACCTTC. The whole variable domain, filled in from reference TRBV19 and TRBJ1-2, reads DGGITQSPKYLFRKEGQNVTLSCEQNLNHDAMYWYRQDPGQGLRLIYYSQIVNDFQKGDIAEGYSVSREKKESFPLTVTSAQKNPTAFYLCASSRNRVANYGYTFGSGTRLTVV.

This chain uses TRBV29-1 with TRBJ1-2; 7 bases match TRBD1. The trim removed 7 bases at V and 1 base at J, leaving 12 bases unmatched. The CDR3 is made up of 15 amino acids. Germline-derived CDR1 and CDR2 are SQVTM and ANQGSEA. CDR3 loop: CSATKTGQDNYGYTF. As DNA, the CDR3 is TGCAGCGCAACTAAAACCGGACAGGATAACTATGGCTACACCTTC. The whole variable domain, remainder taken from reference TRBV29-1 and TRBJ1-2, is SAVISQKPSRDICQRGTSLTIQCQVDSQVTMMFWYRQQPGQSLTLIATANQGSEATYESGFVIDKFPISRPNLTFSTLTVSNMSPEDSSIYLCSATKTGQDNYGYTFGSGTRLTVV.

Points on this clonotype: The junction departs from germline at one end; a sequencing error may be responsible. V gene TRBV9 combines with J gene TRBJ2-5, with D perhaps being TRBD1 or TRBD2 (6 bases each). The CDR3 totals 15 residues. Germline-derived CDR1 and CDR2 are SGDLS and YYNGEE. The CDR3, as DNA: TGTGTCAGCAGCGCCGGAGGGGGGCTCCAAGAGACCCAGTACTTC. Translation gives CVSSAGGGLQETQYF.

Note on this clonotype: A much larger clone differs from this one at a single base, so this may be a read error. The CDR3 here is CASSLFGSNQTQHF. The CDR3 DNA reads TGTGCCAGCAGCTTGTTTGGGAGCAATCAGACCCAGCATTTT. The chain carries TRBV5-5 and TRBJ1-5; D gene ambiguous. Germline lookup yields CDR1 SGHKS and CDR2 YYEKEE (reference sequence). The length of the CDR3 is 14 residues.

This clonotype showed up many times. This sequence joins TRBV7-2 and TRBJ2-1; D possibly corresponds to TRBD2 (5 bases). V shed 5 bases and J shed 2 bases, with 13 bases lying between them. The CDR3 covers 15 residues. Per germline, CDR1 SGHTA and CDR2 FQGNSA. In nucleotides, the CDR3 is TGTGCCAGCAGCCCAAAAGCGGTTGCCTACAATGAGCAGTTCTTC. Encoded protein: CASSPKAVAYNEQFF. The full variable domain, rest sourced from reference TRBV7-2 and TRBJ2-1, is GAGVSQSPSNKVTEKGKDVELRCDPISGHTALYWYRQSLGQGLEFLIYFQGNSAPDKSGLPSDRFSAERTGGSVSTLTIQRTQQEDSAVYLCASSPKAVAYNEQFFGPGTRLTVL.

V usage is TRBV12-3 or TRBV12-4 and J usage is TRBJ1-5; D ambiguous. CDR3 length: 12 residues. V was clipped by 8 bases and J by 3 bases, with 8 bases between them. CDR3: CASRRPNQPQHF. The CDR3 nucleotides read TGTGCCAGCCGCCGACCCAATCAGCCCCAGCATTTT.

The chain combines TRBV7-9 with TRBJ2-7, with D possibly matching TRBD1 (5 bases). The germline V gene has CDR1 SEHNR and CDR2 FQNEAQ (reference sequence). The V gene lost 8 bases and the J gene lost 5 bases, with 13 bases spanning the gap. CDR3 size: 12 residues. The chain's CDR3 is CASSGLTHEQYF. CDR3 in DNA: TGTGCCAGCTCAGGGTTGACACACGAGCAGTACTTC.